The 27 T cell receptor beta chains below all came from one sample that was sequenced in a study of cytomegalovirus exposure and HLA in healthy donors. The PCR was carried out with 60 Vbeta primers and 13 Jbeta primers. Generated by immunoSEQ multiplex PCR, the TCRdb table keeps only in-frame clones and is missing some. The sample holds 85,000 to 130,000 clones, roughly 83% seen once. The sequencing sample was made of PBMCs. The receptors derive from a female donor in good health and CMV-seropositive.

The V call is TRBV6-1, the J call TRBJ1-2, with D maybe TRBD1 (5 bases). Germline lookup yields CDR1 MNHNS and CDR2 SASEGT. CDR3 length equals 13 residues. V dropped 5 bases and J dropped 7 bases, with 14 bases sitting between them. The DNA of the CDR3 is TGTGCCAGCAGTTGGGACTCCCAGGGTGGCTACACCTTC. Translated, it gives CASSWDSQGGYTF.

As DNA, the CDR3 is TGTGCCAGCAGCTTAGGGTTAGCGGGGGTCACAGATACGCAGTATTTT. Encoded protein: CASSLGLAGVTDTQYF. The chain has TRBV11-2 and TRBJ2-3; 9 bases line up with TRBD2. CDR3 size: 16 residues. Germline V gene sequence: CDR1 SGHAT, CDR2 FQNNGV. After removal of 1 base from V and 2 bases from J, the junction contained 4 bases not matched to a gene. Combining the CDR3 with reference TRBV11-2 and TRBJ2-3 gives the whole variable domain EAGVAQSPRYKIIEKRQSVAFWCNPISGHATLYWYQQILGQGPKLLIQFQNNGVVDDSQLPKDRFSAERLKGVDSTLKIQPAKLEDSAVYLCASSLGLAGVTDTQYFGPGTRLTVL.

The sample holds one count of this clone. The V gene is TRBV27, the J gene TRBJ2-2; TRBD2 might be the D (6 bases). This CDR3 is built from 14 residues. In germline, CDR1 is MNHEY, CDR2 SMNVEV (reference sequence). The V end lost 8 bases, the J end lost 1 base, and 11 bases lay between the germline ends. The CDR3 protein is CASLRRGNTGELFF. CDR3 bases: TGTGCCAGCCTTCGGAGGGGGAACACCGGGGAGCTGTTTTTT.

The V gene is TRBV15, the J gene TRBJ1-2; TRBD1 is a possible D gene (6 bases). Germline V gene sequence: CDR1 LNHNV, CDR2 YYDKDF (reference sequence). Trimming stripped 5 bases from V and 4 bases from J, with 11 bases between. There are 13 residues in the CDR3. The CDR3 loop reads CATSLTGSYGYTF. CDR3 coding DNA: TGTGCCACCAGCCTAACAGGGAGCTATGGCTACACCTTC.

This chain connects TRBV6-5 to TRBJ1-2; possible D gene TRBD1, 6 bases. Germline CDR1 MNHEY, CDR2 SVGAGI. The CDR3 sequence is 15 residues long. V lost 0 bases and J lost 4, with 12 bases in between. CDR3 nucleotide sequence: TGTGCCAGCAGTTACTCTGGGCAGGGGCCCTATGGCTACACCTTC. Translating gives CASSYSGQGPYGYTF.

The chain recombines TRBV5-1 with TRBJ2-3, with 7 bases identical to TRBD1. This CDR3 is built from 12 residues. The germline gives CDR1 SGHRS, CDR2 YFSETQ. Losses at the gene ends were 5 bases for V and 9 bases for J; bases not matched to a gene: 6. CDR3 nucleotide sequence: TGCGCCAGCAGTCTTCAGGGGGAAACGCAGTATTTT. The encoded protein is CASSLQGETQYF.

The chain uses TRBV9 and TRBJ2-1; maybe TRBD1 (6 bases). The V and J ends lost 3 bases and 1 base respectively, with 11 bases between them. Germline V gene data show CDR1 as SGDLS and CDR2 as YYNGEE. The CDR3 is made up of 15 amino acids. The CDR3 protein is CASSDTGISYNEQFF. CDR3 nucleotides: TGTGCCAGCAGCGATACAGGGATATCCTACAATGAGCAGTTCTTC.

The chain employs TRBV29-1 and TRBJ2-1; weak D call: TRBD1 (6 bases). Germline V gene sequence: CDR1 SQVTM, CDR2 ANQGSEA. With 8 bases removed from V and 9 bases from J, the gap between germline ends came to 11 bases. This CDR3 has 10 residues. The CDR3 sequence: CSSGRGEQFF. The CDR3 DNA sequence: TGCAGCTCCGGCAGGGGTGAGCAGTTCTTC.

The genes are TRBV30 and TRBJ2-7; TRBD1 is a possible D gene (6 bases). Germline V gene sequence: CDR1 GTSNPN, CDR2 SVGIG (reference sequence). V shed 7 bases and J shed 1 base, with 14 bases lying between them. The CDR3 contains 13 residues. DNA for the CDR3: TGTGCCTTAAACTCGGGACAATCCTACGAGCAGTACTTC. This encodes CALNSGQSYEQYF.

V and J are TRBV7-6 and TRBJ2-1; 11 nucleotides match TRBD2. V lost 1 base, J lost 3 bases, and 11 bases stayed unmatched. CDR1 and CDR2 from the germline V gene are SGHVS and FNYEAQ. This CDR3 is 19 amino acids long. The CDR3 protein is CASSLVGLSGGVFYNEQFF. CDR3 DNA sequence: TGTGCCAGCAGCTTAGTGGGGCTTAGCGGGGGGGTTTTCTACAATGAGCAGTTCTTC.

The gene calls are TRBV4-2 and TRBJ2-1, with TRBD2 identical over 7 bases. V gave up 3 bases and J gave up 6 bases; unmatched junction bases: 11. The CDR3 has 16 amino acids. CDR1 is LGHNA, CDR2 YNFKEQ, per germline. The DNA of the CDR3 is TGTGCCAGCAGCCAGGGCGAGGGACTACCCTGCAATGAGCAGTTCTTC. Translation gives CASSQGEGLPCNEQFF.

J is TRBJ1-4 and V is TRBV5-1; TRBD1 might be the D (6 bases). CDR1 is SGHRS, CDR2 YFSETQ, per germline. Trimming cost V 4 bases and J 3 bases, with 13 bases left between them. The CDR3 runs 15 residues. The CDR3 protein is CASSPGDRPNEKLFF. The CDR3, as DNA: TGCGCCAGCAGCCCAGGGGACCGACCTAATGAAAAACTGTTTTTT.

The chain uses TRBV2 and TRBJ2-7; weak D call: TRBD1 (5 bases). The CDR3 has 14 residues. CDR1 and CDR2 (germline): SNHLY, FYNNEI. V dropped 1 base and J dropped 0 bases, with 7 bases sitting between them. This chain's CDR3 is CASSEDRNSYEQYF. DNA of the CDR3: TGTGCCAGCAGTGAAGACAGGAACTCCTACGAGCAGTACTTC.

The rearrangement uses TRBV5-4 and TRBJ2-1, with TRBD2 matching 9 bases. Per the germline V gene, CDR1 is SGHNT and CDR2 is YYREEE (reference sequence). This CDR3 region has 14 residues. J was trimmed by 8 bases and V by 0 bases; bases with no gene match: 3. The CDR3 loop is CASSLGSGGHEQFF. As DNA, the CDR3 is TGTGCCAGCAGCTTGGGAAGCGGGGGGCATGAGCAGTTCTTC.

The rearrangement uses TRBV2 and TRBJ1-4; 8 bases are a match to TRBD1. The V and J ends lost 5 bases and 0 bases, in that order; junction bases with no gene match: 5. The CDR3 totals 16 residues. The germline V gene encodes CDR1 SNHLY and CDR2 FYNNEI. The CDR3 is CASSPGTGATNEKLFF. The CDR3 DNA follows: TGTGCCAGCAGTCCCGGGACAGGAGCAACTAATGAAAAACTGTTTTTT. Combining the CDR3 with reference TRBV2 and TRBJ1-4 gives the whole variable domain EPEVTQTPSHQVTQMGQEVILRCVPISNHLYFYWYRQILGQKVEFLVSFYNNEISEKSEIFDDQFSVERPDGSNFTLKIRSTKLEDSAMYFCASSPGTGATNEKLFFGSGTQLSVL.

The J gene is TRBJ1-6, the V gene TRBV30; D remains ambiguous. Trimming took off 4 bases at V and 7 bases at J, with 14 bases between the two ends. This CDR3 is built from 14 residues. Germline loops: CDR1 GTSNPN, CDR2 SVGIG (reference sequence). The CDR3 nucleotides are TGTGCCTGGAAAGGCCCGGCGGTGAATTCACCCCTCCACTTT. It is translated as CAWKGPAVNSPLHF.

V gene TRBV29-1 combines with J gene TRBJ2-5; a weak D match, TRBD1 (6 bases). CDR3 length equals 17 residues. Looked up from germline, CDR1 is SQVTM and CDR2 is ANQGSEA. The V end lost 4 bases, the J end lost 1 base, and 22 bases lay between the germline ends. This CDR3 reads CSVVVAKADRLQETQYF. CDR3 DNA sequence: TGCAGCGTTGTGGTGGCCAAGGCCGACAGGCTCCAAGAGACCCAGTACTTC.

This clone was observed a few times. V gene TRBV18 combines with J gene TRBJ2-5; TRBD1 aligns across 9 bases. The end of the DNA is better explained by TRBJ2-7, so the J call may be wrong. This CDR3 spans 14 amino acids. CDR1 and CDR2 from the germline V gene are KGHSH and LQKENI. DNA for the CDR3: TGTGCCAGCTCACCCGGGACAGGGAAGTACGAGCAGTACTTC. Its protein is CASSPGTGKYEQYF.

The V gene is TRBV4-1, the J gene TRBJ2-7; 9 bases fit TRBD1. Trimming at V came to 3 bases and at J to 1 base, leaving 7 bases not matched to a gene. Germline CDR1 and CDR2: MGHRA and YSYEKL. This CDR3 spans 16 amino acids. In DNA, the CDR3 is TGCGCCAGCAGCCAGACCGGGACAGGGTTTTCCTACGAGCAGTACTTC. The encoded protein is CASSQTGTGFSYEQYF.

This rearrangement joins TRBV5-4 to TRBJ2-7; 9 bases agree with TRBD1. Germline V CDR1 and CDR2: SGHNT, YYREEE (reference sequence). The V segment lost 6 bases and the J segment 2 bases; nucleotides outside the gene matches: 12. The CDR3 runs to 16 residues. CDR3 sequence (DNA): TGTGCCAGCACCTCTCCCGACGGACAGGGGACCTACGAGCAGTACTTC. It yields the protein CASTSPDGQGTYEQYF. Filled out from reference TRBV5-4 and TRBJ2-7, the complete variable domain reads ETGVTQSPTHLIKTRGQQVTLRCSSQSGHNTVSWYQQALGQGPQFIFQYYREEENGRGNFPPRFSGLQFPNYSSELNVNALELDDSALYLCASTSPDGQGTYEQYFGPGTRLTVT.

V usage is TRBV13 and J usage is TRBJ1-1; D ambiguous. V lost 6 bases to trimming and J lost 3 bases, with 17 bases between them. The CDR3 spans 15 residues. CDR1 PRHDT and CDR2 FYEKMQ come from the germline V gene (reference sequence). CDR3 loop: CASRREGSFYTEAFF. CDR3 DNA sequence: TGTGCCAGCAGGAGGGAGGGTTCCTTTTACACTGAAGCTTTCTTT. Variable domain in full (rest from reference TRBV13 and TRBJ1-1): AAGVIQSPRHLIKEKRETATLKCYPIPRHDTVYWYQQGPGQDPQFLISFYEKMQSDKGSIPDRFSAQQFSDYHSELNMSSLELGDSALYFCASRREGSFYTEAFFGQGTRLTVV.

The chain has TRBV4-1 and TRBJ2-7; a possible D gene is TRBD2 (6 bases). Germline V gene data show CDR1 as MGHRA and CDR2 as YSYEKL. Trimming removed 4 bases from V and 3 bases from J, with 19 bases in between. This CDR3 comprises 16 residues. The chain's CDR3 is CASSPASSGPLYEQYF. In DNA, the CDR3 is TGCGCCAGCAGCCCGGCAAGCAGCGGGCCCCTCTACGAGCAGTACTTC.

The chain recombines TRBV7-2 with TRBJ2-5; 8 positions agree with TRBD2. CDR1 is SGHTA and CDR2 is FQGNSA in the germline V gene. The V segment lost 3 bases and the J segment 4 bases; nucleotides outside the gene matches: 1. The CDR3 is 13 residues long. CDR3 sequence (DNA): TGTGCCAGCAGCTTTAGCGGGGTAGAGACCCAGTACTTC. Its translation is CASSFSGVETQYF.

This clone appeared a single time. The DNA of the CDR3 is TGTGCCAGCAGCTCCCGCGGCACGGCGATGAACACTGAAGCTTTCTTT. As protein: CASSSRGTAMNTEAFF. This chain uses TRBV7-9 with TRBJ1-1; D unresolved. The CDR3 totals 16 residues. The germline V gene encodes CDR1 SEHNR and CDR2 FQNEAQ (reference sequence). V gave up 4 bases and J gave up 0 bases, with 15 bases separating them.

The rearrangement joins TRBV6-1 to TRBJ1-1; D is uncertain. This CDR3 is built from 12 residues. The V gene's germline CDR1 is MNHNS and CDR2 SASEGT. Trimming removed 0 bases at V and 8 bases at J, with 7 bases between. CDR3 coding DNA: TGTGCCAGCAGTGAAGCGGGAGGAGAAGCTTTCTTT. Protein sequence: CASSEAGGEAFF.

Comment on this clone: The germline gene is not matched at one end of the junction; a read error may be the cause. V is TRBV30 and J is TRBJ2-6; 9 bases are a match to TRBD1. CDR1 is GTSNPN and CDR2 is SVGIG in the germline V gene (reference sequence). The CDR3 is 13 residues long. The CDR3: CAWSVQGANGLTF. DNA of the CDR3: TGTGCCTGGAGTGTACAGGGGGCCAACGGCCTGACTTTC.

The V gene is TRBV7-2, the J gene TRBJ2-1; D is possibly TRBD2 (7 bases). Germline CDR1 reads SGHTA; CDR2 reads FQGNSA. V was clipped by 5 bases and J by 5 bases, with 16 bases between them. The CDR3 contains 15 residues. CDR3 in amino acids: CASSKEGGGNNEQFF. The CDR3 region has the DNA TGTGCCAGCAGCAAAGAGGGGGGGGGAAACAATGAGCAGTTCTTC.